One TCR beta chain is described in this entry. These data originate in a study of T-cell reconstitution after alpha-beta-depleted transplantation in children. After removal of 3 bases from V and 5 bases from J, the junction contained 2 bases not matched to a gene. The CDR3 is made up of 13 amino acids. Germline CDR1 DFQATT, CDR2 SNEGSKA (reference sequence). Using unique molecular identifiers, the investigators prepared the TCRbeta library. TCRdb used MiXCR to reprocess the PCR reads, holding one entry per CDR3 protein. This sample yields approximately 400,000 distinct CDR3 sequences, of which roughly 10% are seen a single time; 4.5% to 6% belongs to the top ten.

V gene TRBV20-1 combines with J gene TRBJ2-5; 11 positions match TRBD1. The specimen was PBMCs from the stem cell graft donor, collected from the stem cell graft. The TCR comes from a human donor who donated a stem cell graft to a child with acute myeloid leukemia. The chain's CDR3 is CSARGQGGETQYF. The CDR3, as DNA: TGCAGTGCTAGGGGACAGGGGGGGGAGACCCAGTACTTC.